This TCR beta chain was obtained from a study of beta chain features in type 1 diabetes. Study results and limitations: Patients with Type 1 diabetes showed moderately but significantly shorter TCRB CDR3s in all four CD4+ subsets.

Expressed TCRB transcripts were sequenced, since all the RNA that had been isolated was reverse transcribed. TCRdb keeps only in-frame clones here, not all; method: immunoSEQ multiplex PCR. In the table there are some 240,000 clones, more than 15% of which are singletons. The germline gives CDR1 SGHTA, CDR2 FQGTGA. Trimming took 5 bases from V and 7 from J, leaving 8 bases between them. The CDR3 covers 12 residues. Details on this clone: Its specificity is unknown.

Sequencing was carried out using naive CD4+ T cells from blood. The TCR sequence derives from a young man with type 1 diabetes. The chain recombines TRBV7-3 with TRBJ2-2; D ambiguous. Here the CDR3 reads CASSPPLGELFF. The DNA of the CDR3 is TGTGCCAGCAGCCCCCCCCTCGGGGAGCTGTTTTTT.